The 27 T cell receptor beta chains below all came from one sample that was sequenced in a study of a mutant IDH1 vaccine in newly diagnosed glioma. Time point noted: week 5, during vaccination. Every vaccine dose comprised 300 ug of mutant IDH1 20-mer peptide plus topical imiquimod. No antigen is known for these receptors. TCRdb's table, derived via immunoSEQ multiplex PCR, lists solely in-frame clones and lacks some. The table has tens of thousands of clones, 91% seen once. Source: PBMCs, taken from a glioma patient whose treatment included an IDH1 peptide vaccine. These receptors were taken from a woman aged 45-60 years with glioma.

The genes are TRBV6-1 and TRBJ2-1; D perhaps matches TRBD2 (5 bases). Trimming took 0 bases from V and 5 from J, leaving 23 bases between them. Germline CDR1 is MNHNS and CDR2 is SASEGT. This CDR3 region has 19 residues. This chain's CDR3 is CASSEAPRLRVPGDNEQFF. In DNA, the CDR3 is TGTGCCAGCAGTGAAGCTCCCCGTTTGAGGGTCCCCGGGGACAATGAGCAGTTCTTC.

CDR3 bases: TGTGCCAGCAGCTCTCCCGGGACTTTGAACACCGGGGAGCTGTTTTTT. Its protein is CASSSPGTLNTGELFF. This sequence joins TRBV11-2 and TRBJ2-2; perhaps TRBD2 as D (6 bases). Trimming stripped 4 bases from V and 1 base from J, with 13 bases between. The CDR3 sequence is 16 residues long. Germline V lookup: CDR1 SGHAT, CDR2 FQNNGV.

The rearrangement joins TRBV12-5 to TRBJ1-5, with D unclear. The CDR3 runs 13 residues. V was shortened by 1 base and J by 2 bases, with 3 bases between the two germline ends. Germline CDR1 reads LGHNT; CDR2 reads FRNRAP. The CDR3 DNA reads as TGTGCTAGTGGTTTGGAGGGCAATCAGCCCCAGCATTTT. Its protein is CASGLEGNQPQHF.

The chain has TRBV13 and TRBJ2-7; 9 positions agree with TRBD2. The CDR3 has 16 residues. V was clipped by 6 bases and J by 5 bases; unmatched bases: 14. Germline CDR1 reads PRHDT; CDR2 reads FYEKMQ (reference sequence). As DNA, the CDR3 is TGTGCCAGCAGGATGCGTTCCTGGACTAGCGTTCACGAGCAGTACTTC. The encoded protein is CASRMRSWTSVHEQYF.

V usage is TRBV5-4 and J usage is TRBJ2-1, with D possibly matching TRBD1 (6 bases). Germline V gene lookup returns CDR1 SGHNT and CDR2 YYREEE (reference sequence). Deletions cut 4 bases from V and 5 bases from J, with 16 bases between. The CDR3 sequence is 15 residues long. CDR3 coding DNA: TGTGCCAGCAGCGCTACGGGACACGTGAACAATGAGCAGTTCTTC. It specifies CASSATGHVNNEQFF.

This clone is a singleton in its sample. The chain links TRBV30 to TRBJ2-7, with TRBD2 matching over 12 bases. The CDR3 length is 13 residues. After removal of 3 bases from V and 5 bases from J, the junction contained 2 bases not matched to a gene. Germline V gene sequence: CDR1 GTSNPN, CDR2 SVGIG (reference sequence). The CDR3 spells CAWRLAGGNEQYF. Here the CDR3 DNA reads TGTGCCTGGAGGCTAGCGGGAGGGAACGAGCAGTACTTC.

The gene calls are TRBV19 and TRBJ1-1; D is unresolved. V lost 4 bases and J 0 bases, leaving 6 bases between the germline ends. The germline V gene has CDR1 LNHDA and CDR2 SQIVND (reference sequence). This CDR3 has 13 residues. The CDR3 reads CASSNQLNTEAFF. As DNA, the CDR3 is TGTGCCAGTAGTAACCAACTGAACACTGAAGCTTTCTTT.

The chain combines TRBV7-9 with TRBJ1-1; no definite D call. With 4 bases removed from V and 2 bases from J, the gap between germline ends came to 8 bases. The germline CDR1 and CDR2 sequences are SEHNR and FQNEAQ (reference sequence). The CDR3 runs to 13 residues. The CDR3 nucleotides are TGTGCCAGCAGCTACCGGGCAAACACTGAAGCTTTCTTT. This gives the protein CASSYRANTEAFF. Complete variable domain (other parts from reference TRBV7-9 and TRBJ1-1): DTGVSQNPRHKITKRGQNVTFRCDPISEHNRLYWYRQTLGQGPEFLTYFQNEAQLEKSRLLSDRFSAERPKGSFSTLEIQRTEQGDSAMYLCASSYRANTEAFFGQGTRLTVV.

This clone was recorded a few times. The rearrangement joins TRBV30 to TRBJ1-1; weak D call: TRBD1 (6 bases). The CDR3 runs 13 residues. Germline loops: CDR1 GTSNPN, CDR2 SVGIG (reference sequence). Between the trimmed V and J ends, which lost 5 bases and 7 bases, there was a span of 17 bases. In nucleotides, the CDR3 is TGTGCCTGGCGGCGGGGGGCGAACGGTGAAGCTTTCTTT. Translated: CAWRRGANGEAFF.

The chain has TRBV29-1 and TRBJ2-5; a weak D match, TRBD2 (5 bases). The CDR3 has 11 amino acids. Trimming removed 2 bases from V and 5 bases from J, with 6 bases in between. Germline-derived CDR1 and CDR2 are SQVTM and ANQGSEA. The DNA of the CDR3 is TGCAGCGTTGAAAAGCGGGAGACCCAGTACTTC. It encodes CSVEKRETQYF.

The chain carries TRBV5-1 and TRBJ2-6, with D possibly TRBD1 on 6 matching bases. The CDR3 is 16 amino acids. V lost 1 base and J 0 bases, leaving 8 bases between the germline ends. Germline CDR1 and CDR2: SGHRS and YFSETQ. CDR3 nucleotides: TGCGCCAGCAGCTTGACAGGGTACTCTGGGGCCAACGTCCTGACTTTC. Its protein product is CASSLTGYSGANVLTF.

The rearrangement joins TRBV4-1 to TRBJ2-2; no reliable D call. The CDR3 runs to 17 residues. Germline V CDR1 and CDR2: MGHRA, YSYEKL. Trimming cost V 2 bases and J 0 bases, with 13 bases left between them. The CDR3, as DNA: TGCGCCAGCAGCCAATCACGGACCGGATCGAACACCGGGGAGCTGTTTTTT. The encoded protein is CASSQSRTGSNTGELFF.

V gene TRBV9 combines with J gene TRBJ1-3; TRBD1 aligns across 9 bases. The CDR3 has 15 residues. The germline V gene encodes CDR1 SGDLS and CDR2 YYNGEE. J lost 3 bases, V lost 3 bases, and 4 bases had no gene match. CDR3 coding DNA: TGTGCCAGCAGCGCCCACAGGGGGCATGGAAACACCATATATTTT. This codes for CASSAHRGHGNTIYF.

The sample holds a few counts of this clone. This sequence joins TRBV7-2 and TRBJ1-1; D call uncertain. CDR1 is SGHTA, CDR2 FQGNSA, per germline. The CDR3 runs to 16 residues. Trimming took 3 bases from V and 1 from J, leaving 15 bases between them. The CDR3 sequence is CASSFLRMATNTEAFF. CDR3 bases: TGTGCCAGCAGCTTTCTCAGGATGGCTACGAACACTGAAGCTTTCTTT.

The chain joins TRBV19 to TRBJ2-5, with D maybe TRBD2 (6 bases). The DNA end is a closer match to TRBJ2-7, so the J assignment may be wrong. CDR1 and CDR2 from the germline V gene are LNHDA and SQIVND (reference sequence). The CDR3 has 14 residues. The CDR3 loop is CASSRAGSTYEQYF. The CDR3 nucleotides are TGTGCCAGTAGTAGGGCGGGATCAACCTACGAGCAGTACTTC.

This clone was counted once. V gene TRBV11-2 combines with J gene TRBJ2-7; no definite D call. CDR3 length: 14 residues. Looked up from germline, CDR1 is SGHAT and CDR2 is FQNNGV. V lost 5 bases, J lost 2 bases, and 13 bases lay in between. The CDR3 is CASSLSTAAYEQYF. CDR3 sequence (DNA): TGTGCCAGCAGCCTCTCGACGGCGGCCTACGAGCAGTACTTC.

The genes are TRBV7-9 and TRBJ2-3, with TRBD2 matching 7 bases. From germline, CDR1 is SEHNR and CDR2 FQNEAQ (reference sequence). The junction had 5 bases not matched to a gene; V was cut back by 2 bases and J by 0 bases. The CDR3 loop spans 16 amino acids. CDR3 bases: TGTGCCAGCAGCTTAAACAGCGGGGTTAGCACAGATACGCAGTATTTT. Its translation: CASSLNSGVSTDTQYF.

The chain uses TRBV7-2 and TRBJ2-7; TRBD2 matches at 8 bases. In germline, CDR1 is SGHTA, CDR2 FQGNSA. The CDR3 consists of 15 residues. The V segment lost 4 bases and the J segment 6 bases; nucleotides outside the gene matches: 11. In nucleotides, the CDR3 is TGTGCCAGCAGCTCCCTGACGGGAGGGCCGGGCGAGCAGTACTTC. It translates to CASSSLTGGPGEQYF. The variable domain in full, with the rest retrieved from reference TRBV7-2 and TRBJ2-7, is GAGVSQSPSNKVTEKGKDVELRCDPISGHTALYWYRQSLGQGLEFLIYFQGNSAPDKSGLPSDRFSAERTGGSVSTLTIQRTQQEDSAVYLCASSSLTGGPGEQYFGPGTRLTVT.

The J gene is TRBJ1-3, the V gene TRBV2; D perhaps matches TRBD1 (5 bases). The V and J ends lost 7 bases and 1 base respectively, with 14 bases between them. From germline, CDR1 is SNHLY and CDR2 FYNNEI. This CDR3 comprises 15 residues. This CDR3 reads CASTPGRNSGNTIYF. In nucleotides, the CDR3 is TGTGCCAGCACCCCGGGACGGAATTCTGGAAACACCATATATTTT.

The V gene is TRBV21-1, the J gene TRBJ2-7; TRBD1 was called by the table and not checked on the DNA. TRBV21-1 is classified as a pseudogene. The CDR3 sequence is 16 residues long. CDR3 in DNA: TGTGCCAGCAGCTCTTTGAACGGGACAAGGTTCTACGAGCAGTACTTC. It translates to CASSSLNGTRFYEQYF.

The rearrangement joins TRBV30 to TRBJ1-2; TRBD1 agrees at 7 bases. Per germline, CDR1 GTSNPN and CDR2 SVGIG (reference sequence). The CDR3 runs 18 residues. V dropped 0 bases and J dropped 4; count of bases not matched to a gene: 17. The CDR3 reads CAWSVKNRGPIYGYGYTF. CDR3 nucleotides: TGTGCCTGGAGTGTCAAGAACAGGGGCCCCATCTACGGCTATGGCTACACCTTC.

The gene calls are TRBV5-1 and TRBJ2-1, with D possibly being TRBD1 (6 bases). This CDR3 region has 15 residues. The germline CDR1 and CDR2 sequences are SGHRS and YFSETQ. V was cut by 3 bases and J by 4 bases, with 14 bases left in between. Written as DNA, the CDR3 is TGCGCCAGCAGCTCACAGGGTTTGGGGTACAATGAGCAGTTCTTC. It encodes CASSSQGLGYNEQFF.

This rearrangement joins TRBV30 to TRBJ2-5; 13 bases map to TRBD2. The CDR3 has 14 amino acids. V dropped 3 bases and J dropped 5; count of bases not matched to a gene: 3. The V gene's germline CDR1 is GTSNPN and CDR2 SVGIG (reference sequence). The CDR3 bases are TGTGCCTGGAGAACTAGCGGGAGGGCTGAGACCCAGTACTTC. Translated: CAWRTSGRAETQYF.

The chain uses TRBV19 and TRBJ2-6; 8 bases are a match to TRBD1. This CDR3 region has 15 residues. Germline V CDR1 and CDR2: LNHDA, SQIVND (reference sequence). V shed 7 bases, J shed 4 bases, and the junction held 6 bases outside the gene matches. CDR3 residues: CASIKDREGANVLTF. CDR3 nucleotide sequence: TGTGCCAGTATTAAGGACAGGGAGGGGGCCAACGTCCTGACTTTC.

The chain has TRBV7-9 and TRBJ2-3; the D gene is possibly TRBD1 (6 bases). The CDR3 consists of 14 residues. Looked up from germline, CDR1 is SEHNR and CDR2 is FQNEAQ (reference sequence). With 2 bases removed from V and 4 bases from J, the gap between germline ends came to 10 bases. CDR3 in amino acids: CASSLKGVADTQYF. The CDR3 nucleotides read TGTGCCAGCAGCTTAAAGGGGGTCGCAGATACGCAGTATTTT. Filled out from reference TRBV7-9 and TRBJ2-3, the complete variable domain reads DTGVSQNPRHKITKRGQNVTFRCDPISEHNRLYWYRQTLGQGPEFLTYFQNEAQLEKSRLLSDRFSAERPKGSFSTLEIQRTEQGDSAMYLCASSLKGVADTQYFGPGTRLTVL.

V usage is TRBV13 and J usage is TRBJ2-7, with TRBD1 matching over 11 bases. With V trimmed by 4 bases and J by 5 bases, 4 bases remained unmatched. Germline CDR1 and CDR2: PRHDT and FYEKMQ (reference sequence). This CDR3 comprises 14 residues. CDR3 in amino acids: CASSSKDRGHEQYF. The CDR3 DNA follows: TGTGCCAGCAGCTCTAAGGACAGGGGGCACGAGCAGTACTTC.

V gene TRBV28 combines with J gene TRBJ2-5, with 7 bases fitting TRBD2. V was pared by 2 bases and J by 5 bases, with 8 bases of the junction left unmatched. Germline V gene lookup returns CDR1 MDHEN and CDR2 SYDVKM. This CDR3 is 15 amino acids long. In DNA, the CDR3 is TGTGCCAGCAGTTTAGGAGGGAGGGCCACGGAGACCCAGTACTTC. It specifies CASSLGGRATETQYF.